The sample holds many counts of the clone carrying this T cell receptor beta chain. Its target is not known. CDR3 size: 15 residues. Germline values: CDR1 SGHRS, CDR2 YFSETQ. The V segment lost 0 bases and the J segment 1 base; nucleotides outside the gene matches: 0. The source of the sample is a study of T-cell reconstitution after alpha-beta-depleted transplantation in children. Preparation of the TCRbeta library used unique molecular identifiers. TCRdb re-analysed the PCR reads in MiXCR, keeping a single row per CDR3 protein. The table includes approximately 300,000 distinct CDR3 sequences, over 9% detected once. The study, taken as a whole, reports: A year had passed since transplant, and T-cell counts and diversity by then came mostly from newly produced T cells. The study reportedly traced alpha-beta T cells about two months after transplant to several hundred expanded graft clones. Surviving recipient cells, namely T cells and thymic progenitors, were the source of high day-60 TCRbeta diversity in some patients.

The receptor was isolated from a boy under two years old with acute myeloid leukemia, due to receive a stem cell transplant. Sequencing used PBMCs, obtained before TCRalphabeta/CD19-depleted stem cell transplant. The chain couples TRBV5-1 to TRBJ2-5; 10 positions match TRBD1. The CDR3 spells CASSLGDRGQETQYF. As DNA, the CDR3 is TGCGCCAGCAGCTTGGGGGACAGGGGCCAAGAGACCCAGTACTTC.